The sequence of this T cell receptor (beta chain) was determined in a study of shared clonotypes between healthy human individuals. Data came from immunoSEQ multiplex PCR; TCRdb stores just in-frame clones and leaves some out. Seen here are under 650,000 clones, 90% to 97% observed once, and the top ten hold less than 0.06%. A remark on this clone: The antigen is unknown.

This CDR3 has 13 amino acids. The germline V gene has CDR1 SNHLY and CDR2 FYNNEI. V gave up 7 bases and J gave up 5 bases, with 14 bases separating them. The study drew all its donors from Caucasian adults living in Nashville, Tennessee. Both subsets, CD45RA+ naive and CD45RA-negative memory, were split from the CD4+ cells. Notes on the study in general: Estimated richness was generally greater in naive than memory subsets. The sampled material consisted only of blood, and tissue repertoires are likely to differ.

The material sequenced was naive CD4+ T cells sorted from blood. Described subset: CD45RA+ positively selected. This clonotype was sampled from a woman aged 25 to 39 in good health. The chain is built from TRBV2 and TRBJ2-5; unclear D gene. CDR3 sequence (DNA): TGTGCCAGCATGAAGGGCCGTGGGGAGACCCAGTACTTC. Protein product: CASMKGRGETQYF.